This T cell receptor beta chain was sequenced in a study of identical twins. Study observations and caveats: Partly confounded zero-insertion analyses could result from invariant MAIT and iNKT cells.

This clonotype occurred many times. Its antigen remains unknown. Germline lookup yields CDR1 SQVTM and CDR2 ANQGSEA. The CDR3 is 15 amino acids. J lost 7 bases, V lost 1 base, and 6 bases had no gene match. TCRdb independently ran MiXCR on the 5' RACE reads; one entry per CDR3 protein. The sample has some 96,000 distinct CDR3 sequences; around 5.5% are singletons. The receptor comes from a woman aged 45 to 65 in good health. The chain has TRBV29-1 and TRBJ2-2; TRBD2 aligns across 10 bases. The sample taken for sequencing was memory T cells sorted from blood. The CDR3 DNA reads TGCAGCGTTGAAGTCCTAGCGGGAGAAAACGGGGAGCTGTTTTTT. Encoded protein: CSVEVLAGENGELFF.